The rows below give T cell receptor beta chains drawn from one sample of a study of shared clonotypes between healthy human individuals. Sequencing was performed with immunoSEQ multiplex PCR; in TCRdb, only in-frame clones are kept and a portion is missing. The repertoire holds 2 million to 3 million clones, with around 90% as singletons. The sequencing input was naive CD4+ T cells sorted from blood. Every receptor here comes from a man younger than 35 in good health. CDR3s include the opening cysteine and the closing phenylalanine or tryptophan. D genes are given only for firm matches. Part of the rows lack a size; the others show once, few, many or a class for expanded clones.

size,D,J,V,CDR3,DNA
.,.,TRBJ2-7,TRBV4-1,CASSQDIRGLTYEQYF,TGCGCCAGCAGCCAAGATATCCGGGGGCTAACCTACGAGCAGTACTTC
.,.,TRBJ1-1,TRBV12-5,CASGLRPQNTEAFF,TGTGCTAGTGGTTTGCGGCCCCAAAACACTGAAGCTTTCTTT
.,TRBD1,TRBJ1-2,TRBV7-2,CASSSTSGGYGYTF,TGTGCCAGCAGCTCTACCTCAGGGGGCTATGGCTACACCTTC
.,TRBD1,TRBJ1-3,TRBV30,CAWNRGLTGNTIYF,TGTGCCTGGAACAGGGGGCTTACTGGAAACACCATATATTTT
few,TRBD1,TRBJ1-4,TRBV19,CASSNRGREKLFF,TGTGCCAGTAGTAACAGGGGGCGTGAAAAACTGTTTTTT
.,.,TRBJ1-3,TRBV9,CASSVLRDPGNTIYF,TGTGCCAGCAGCGTACTCAGGGATCCTGGAAACACCATATATTTT
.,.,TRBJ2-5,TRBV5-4,CASSLGTVETQYF,TGTGCCAGCAGCTTGGGGACTGTAGAGACCCAGTACTTC
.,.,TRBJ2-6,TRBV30,CAWSLAHSGANVLTF,TGTGCCTGGAGTCTTGCCCACTCTGGGGCCAACGTCCTGACTTTC
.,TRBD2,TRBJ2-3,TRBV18,CASSPQTSGFSKDTQYF,TGTGCCAGCTCACCCCAGACTAGCGGGTTCTCTAAGGATACGCAGTATTTT
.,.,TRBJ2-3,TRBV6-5,CASRKPGSDTQYF,TGTGCCAGCAGAAAACCGGGGTCAGATACGCAGTATTTT
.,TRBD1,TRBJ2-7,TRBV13,CASSSLSDRSSYEQYF,TGTGCCAGCAGCTCATTATCGGACAGGAGCTCCTACGAGCAGTACTTC
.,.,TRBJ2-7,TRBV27,CASSSTGVKTYEQYF,TGTGCCAGCAGTTCCACCGGCGTGAAGACCTACGAGCAGTACTTC
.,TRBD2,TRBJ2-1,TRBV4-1,CASSQGLFSGSNLLNEQFF,TGCGCCAGCAGCCAAGGACTTTTCAGCGGGAGCAACCTACTCAATGAGCAGTTCTTC
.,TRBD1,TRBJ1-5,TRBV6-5,CASRGGNGNQPQHF,TGTGCCAGCAGAGGGGGCAACGGCAATCAGCCCCAGCATTTT
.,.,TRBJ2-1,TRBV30,CAWMVTLGNEQFF,TGTGCCTGGATGGTGACCTTGGGCAATGAGCAGTTCTTC
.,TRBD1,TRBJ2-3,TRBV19,CASSPDRARDTQYF,TGTGCCAGTAGTCCGGACAGGGCTCGGGATACGCAGTATTTT
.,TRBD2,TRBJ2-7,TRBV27,CASQRGGRYEQYF,TGTGCCAGTCAGCGGGGGGGGCGATACGAGCAGTACTTC
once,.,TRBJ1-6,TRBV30,CAWSPIATRNSPLHF,TGTGCCTGGAGTCCGATAGCGACAAGAAATTCACCCCTCCACTTT
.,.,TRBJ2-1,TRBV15,CATSLGGTYNEQFF,TGTGCCACCAGTTTGGGTGGTACTTACAATGAGCAGTTCTTC
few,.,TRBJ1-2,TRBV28,CALKDPGDGYTF,TGTGCCCTTAAAGATCCGGGCGATGGCTACACCTTC
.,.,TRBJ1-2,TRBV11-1,CASSLAPVPNYGYTF,TGTGCCAGCAGCTTAGCCCCGGTCCCTAACTATGGCTACACCTTC
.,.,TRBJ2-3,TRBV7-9,CASSRVQGATDTQYF,TGTGCCAGCAGCCGCGTCCAGGGAGCAACGGATACGCAGTATTTT
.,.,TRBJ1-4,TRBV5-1,CASRNRATNEKLFF,TGCGCCAGCAGGAACAGGGCAACTAATGAAAAACTGTTTTTT
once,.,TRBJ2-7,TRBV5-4,CASSSGHTYEQYF,TGTGCCAGCAGCTCAGGACACACCTACGAGCAGTACTTC
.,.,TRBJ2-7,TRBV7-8,CASSLVGDEQYF,TGTGCCAGCAGCTTAGTCGGGGACGAGCAGTACTTC
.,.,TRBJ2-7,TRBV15,CATSREYGDTYEQYF,TGTGCCACCAGCAGAGAGTACGGGGACACCTACGAGCAGTACTTC
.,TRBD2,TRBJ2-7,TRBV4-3,CASSQEGTSSNEQYF,TGCGCCAGCAGCCAAGAGGGGACTAGCTCAAACGAGCAGTACTTC
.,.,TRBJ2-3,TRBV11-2,CASSLDYTPDTQYF,TGTGCCAGCAGCTTAGATTACACCCCAGATACGCAGTATTTT
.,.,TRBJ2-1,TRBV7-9,CASSLRAVYNEQFF,TGTGCCAGCAGCTTAAGGGCAGTCTACAATGAGCAGTTCTTC
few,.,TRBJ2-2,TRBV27,CASSSHPGELFF,TGTGCCAGCAGTTCCCATCCCGGGGAGCTGTTTTTT
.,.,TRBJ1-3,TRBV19,CASSMGKGLDAGNTIYF,TGTGCCAGTAGTATGGGGAAAGGGTTAGACGCTGGAAACACCATATATTTT
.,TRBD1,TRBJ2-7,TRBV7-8,CASSLALPGQGRTYEQYF,TGTGCCAGCAGCTTAGCACTACCGGGACAGGGTCGGACCTACGAGCAGTACTTC
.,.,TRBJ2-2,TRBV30,CAWSVAMANTGELFF,TGTGCCTGGAGTGTTGCTATGGCGAACACCGGGGAGCTGTTTTTT
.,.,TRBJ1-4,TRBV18,CASSPPGHEKLFF,TGTGCCAGCTCACCACCGGGGCATGAAAAACTGTTTTTT
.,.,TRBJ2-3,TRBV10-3,CATHGTSTDTQYF,TGTGCCACCCACGGGACTAGCACAGATACGCAGTATTTT